This TCR beta chain was sequenced in a study of T cells in Graves' hyperthyroidism and ophthalmopathy. Many counts were recorded for this clonotype. The antigen is not known. Findings and caveats of the study: Blood also showed most of the thyroid clonotypes that were expanded above 0.001. Onset of ophthalmopathy came a median roughly 6.4 months after the model predicted it.

Orbital computed tomography, thyroid ultrasound, serum thyroxine and TRAb, and clinical symptoms together informed the diagnoses. RNA transcripts provided the source from which TCR beta CDR3 regions were amplified. During a first-round RT-PCR of the TCR CDR3, the HTBI primer set was used. TCRdb analysed the multiplex PCR reads with MiXCR anew, one entry per CDR3 protein. The sample records under 250,000 distinct CDR3 sequences, almost 25% being singletons. Germline V gene data show CDR1 as SGDLS and CDR2 as YYNGEE. V gave up 4 bases and J gave up 6 bases, with 14 bases separating them. The CDR3 loop spans 14 amino acids.

The gene calls are TRBV9 and TRBJ2-4; a weak D match, TRBD1 (6 bases). Sequenced: blood. The receptor was derived from a woman between 40 and 50 years old with Graves' ophthalmopathy. CDR3 bases: TGTGCCAGCAGCTCGGCAGGGGTCCCAAACATTCAGTACTTC. This gives the protein CASSSAGVPNIQYF. The full variable domain, rest sourced from reference TRBV9 and TRBJ2-4, is DSGVTQTPKHLITATGQRVTLRCSPRSGDLSVYWYQQSLDQGLQFLIQYYNGEERAKGNILERFSAQQFPDLHSELNLSSLELGDSALYFCASSSAGVPNIQYFGAGTRLSVL.